Each of the 23 T cell receptor beta chains below was sequenced from the same sample in a study of blood T cell repertoires in COVID-19. Assay: immunoSEQ multiplex PCR; the TCRdb copy retains only in-frame clones and omits some. The profile shows approximately 100,000 clones, over 80% of them singletons. The source material was peripheral blood. These receptors all stem from a man aged 45-65 years with acute or convalescent COVID-19.

The rearrangement joins TRBV28 to TRBJ1-1; 12 nucleotides align to TRBD1. The CDR3 is 17 residues long. From germline, CDR1 is MDHEN and CDR2 SYDVKM. Losses at the gene ends were 6 bases for V and 5 bases for J; bases not matched to a gene: 13. CDR3 DNA sequence: TGTGCCAGCAGATTCCGGGACAGGGGGCGCTTTGGGACTGAAGCTTTCTTT. It translates to CASRFRDRGRFGTEAFF.

The chain links TRBV2 to TRBJ2-2; perhaps TRBD1 as D (5 bases). The CDR3 length is 17 residues. The germline V gene has CDR1 SNHLY and CDR2 FYNNEI. V dropped 4 bases and J dropped 0 bases, with 15 bases sitting between them. The CDR3 coding sequence is TGTGCCAGCAGTGGGGCAGGGTTTACGACGAACACCGGGGAGCTGTTTTTT. As protein: CASSGAGFTTNTGELFF.

The chain joins TRBV10-3 to TRBJ2-1; D may be TRBD2 (6 bases). Germline V gene lookup returns CDR1 ENHRY and CDR2 SYGVKD. Trimming took 0 bases from V and 3 from J, leaving 21 bases between them. CDR3 size: 19 residues. CDR3 sequence reads: CAISESMGSDSGNYNEQFF. The CDR3 DNA follows: TGTGCCATCAGTGAGTCGATGGGAAGCGATAGCGGAAACTACAATGAGCAGTTCTTC.

The rearrangement uses TRBV7-9 and TRBJ1-1; D perhaps matches TRBD1 (6 bases). The CDR3 contains 13 residues. V shed 0 bases and J shed 10 bases, with 12 bases lying between them. The germline CDR1 and CDR2 sequences are SEHNR and FQNEAQ (reference sequence). The CDR3 region has the DNA TGTGCCAGCAGCTTAGCAGGGAGGGGGGGAGCTTTCTTT. Protein product: CASSLAGRGGAFF.

The chain combines TRBV25-1 with TRBJ1-1, with a tentative D call TRBD1 (6 bases). This CDR3 is built from 14 residues. CDR1 and CDR2 (germline): MGHDK, SYGVNS. V was trimmed by 4 bases and J by 5 bases, leaving 14 bases between them. This chain's CDR3 is CASSAVWTDTEAFF. DNA for the CDR3: TGTGCCAGCAGTGCTGTTTGGACAGATACTGAAGCTTTCTTT.

The chain has TRBV5-8 and TRBJ1-1; D is uncertain. Trimming shortened V by 1 base and J by 5 bases, and 9 bases separated the two germline ends. Per germline, CDR1 SGHTS and CDR2 YDEGEE. The CDR3 is 13 amino acids. Written as DNA, the CDR3 is TGTGCCAGCAGCTTGTGGCAGAATACTGAAGCTTTCTTT. It specifies CASSLWQNTEAFF.

This CDR3 is CASRSGQGMEYTF. CDR3 sequence (DNA): TGTGCCAGCAGAAGCGGACAGGGGATGGAGTACACCTTC. V is TRBV27 and J is TRBJ1-2, with 9 nucleotides matching TRBD1. Germline V gene data show CDR1 as MNHEY and CDR2 as SMNVEV (reference sequence). V shed 6 bases and J 11 bases; nucleotides not matched to a gene: 10. CDR3 length: 13 amino acids.

The chain has TRBV5-1 and TRBJ2-1, with D perhaps matching TRBD2 (6 bases). The V gene's germline CDR1 is SGHRS and CDR2 YFSETQ. This CDR3 region has 11 residues. Trimming pared 2 bases from V and 10 bases from J, leaving 7 bases between. The CDR3 DNA sequence: TGCGCCAGCAGCTTCGCGGGGGAGCAGTTCTTC. Translated: CASSFAGEQFF.

This clone appeared a single time. The rearrangement joins TRBV3-1 (or the pseudogene TRBV3-2) to TRBJ1-5; D perhaps matches TRBD1 (6 bases). Germline V gene sequence: CDR1 LGHDT, CDR2 YNNKEL (reference sequence). Trimming pared 1 base from V and 1 base from J, leaving 11 bases between. The CDR3 consists of 16 residues. CDR3 sequence reads: CASSQGGGGSNQPQHF. DNA for the CDR3: TGTGCCAGCAGCCAAGGGGGAGGGGGGAGCAATCAGCCCCAGCATTTT.

As DNA, the CDR3 is TGTGCCAGCAGTCACGGGACTAGTCAGGATACGCAGTATTTT. It specifies CASSHGTSQDTQYF. The chain couples TRBV28 to TRBJ2-3, with 8 bases that match TRBD2. Germline V gene sequence: CDR1 MDHEN, CDR2 SYDVKM. The V segment lost 5 bases and the J segment 6 bases; nucleotides outside the gene matches: 7. CDR3 length: 14 amino acids. Using reference TRBV28 and TRBJ2-3 for the parts outside the CDR3, the full variable domain is DVKVTQSSRYLVKRTGEKVFLECVQDMDHENMFWYRQDPGLGLRLIYFSYDVKMKEKGDIPEGYSVSREKKERFSLILESASTNQTSMYLCASSHGTSQDTQYFGPGTRLTVL.

The V and J genes are TRBV28 and TRBJ2-7; 7 bases agree with TRBD1. CDR1 and CDR2 from the germline V gene are MDHEN and SYDVKM. There are 15 residues in the CDR3. With 6 bases clipped from V and 1 base from J, the junction kept 9 bases outside the gene matches. CDR3 sequence reads: CASRHQQGSSYEQYF. DNA of the CDR3: TGTGCCAGCAGGCACCAACAGGGGTCTTCCTACGAGCAGTACTTC.

This rearrangement joins TRBV18 to TRBJ2-7, with no clear D. V was cut by 2 bases and J by 11 bases, with 16 bases left in between. Per germline, CDR1 KGHSH and CDR2 LQKENI. The CDR3 runs to 13 residues. The CDR3 sequence is CASSPSAREVEYF. DNA of the CDR3: TGTGCCAGCTCACCATCCGCGAGAGAGGTCGAGTACTTC.

The chain couples TRBV5-1 to TRBJ1-3; no reliable D call. V lost 0 bases and J lost 0, with 10 bases in between. The CDR3 runs to 16 residues. Germline CDR1 is SGHRS and CDR2 is YFSETQ. CDR3 sequence reads: CASSLAGSLSGNTIYF. CDR3 in DNA: TGCGCCAGCAGCTTGGCTGGGAGCCTCTCTGGAAACACCATATATTTT. Based on the CDR3 plus reference TRBV5-1 and TRBJ1-3, the full variable domain is KAGVTQTPRYLIKTRGQQVTLSCSPISGHRSVSWYQQTPGQGLQFLFEYFSETQRNKGNFPGRFSGRQFSNSRSEMNVSTLELGDSALYLCASSLAGSLSGNTIYFGEGSWLTVV.

The genes are TRBV28 and TRBJ1-1; D is unresolved. The germline V and J ends were trimmed by 1 base and 3 bases, with 12 bases remaining between them. Germline CDR1 MDHEN, CDR2 SYDVKM. The CDR3 runs to 15 residues. This CDR3 is CASSLSPNFHTEAFF. CDR3 nucleotides: TGTGCCAGCAGTTTATCCCCGAACTTTCACACTGAAGCTTTCTTT. Combining the CDR3 with reference TRBV28 and TRBJ1-1 gives the whole variable domain DVKVTQSSRYLVKRTGEKVFLECVQDMDHENMFWYRQDPGLGLRLIYFSYDVKMKEKGDIPEGYSVSREKKERFSLILESASTNQTSMYLCASSLSPNFHTEAFFGQGTRLTVV.

The J gene is TRBJ2-3, the V gene TRBV6-2 or TRBV6-3; the D is unclear. The CDR3 is made up of 18 amino acids. Trimming removed 6 bases from V and 1 base from J, with 23 bases in between. In germline, CDR1 is MNHEY, CDR2 SVGEGT. The DNA of the CDR3 is TGTGCCAGCAGCCTTACCGGTTCGAGAAGCGCCCGCACAGATACGCAGTATTTT. Translation gives CASSLTGSRSARTDTQYF.

This chain joins TRBV29-1 and TRBJ1-2; a weak D match, TRBD1 (6 bases). V was pared by 4 bases and J by 7 bases, with 19 bases between. Germline V gene sequence: CDR1 SQVTM, CDR2 ANQGSEA. This CDR3 comprises 14 residues. This CDR3 is CSVVGGAQSSGYTF. In nucleotides, the CDR3 is TGCAGCGTTGTTGGGGGGGCGCAATCATCTGGCTACACCTTC.

V is TRBV6-5 and J is TRBJ2-5, with a tentative D call TRBD1 (5 bases). Germline V gene lookup returns CDR1 MNHEY and CDR2 SVGAGI. CDR3 length: 14 amino acids. V was trimmed by 1 base and J by 2 bases, leaving 8 bases between them. This chain's CDR3 is CASSYWAGQETQYF. In nucleotides, the CDR3 is TGTGCCAGCAGTTACTGGGCAGGGCAAGAGACCCAGTACTTC.

In nucleotides, the CDR3 is TGTGCCAGCAGCTTGACTAGCGGGAGTACCGGGGAGCTGTTTTTT. Translating it yields CASSLTSGSTGELFF. V is TRBV7-2 and J is TRBJ2-2; TRBD2 agrees at 12 bases. The CDR3 sequence is 15 residues long. CDR1 is SGHTA and CDR2 is FQGNSA in the germline V gene. V shed 3 bases and J 5 bases; nucleotides not matched to a gene: 1.

The CDR3 nucleotides are TGTGCCAGCAGTTACTCGAGGCAGGGGCACAATGAGCAGTTCTTC. Protein: CASSYSRQGHNEQFF. This chain connects TRBV6-5 to TRBJ2-1; D perhaps matches TRBD1 (6 bases). Trimming took off 0 bases at V and 5 bases at J, with 11 bases between the two ends. The CDR3 runs to 15 residues. Germline CDR1 reads MNHEY; CDR2 reads SVGAGI.

The chain uses TRBV7-6 and TRBJ2-1, with D maybe TRBD1 (6 bases). The CDR3 totals 16 residues. V was trimmed by 4 bases and J by 3 bases, leaving 16 bases between them. Germline-derived CDR1 and CDR2 are SGHVS and FNYEAQ. CDR3 protein: CASSSRTGQYYNEQFF. The CDR3 DNA follows: TGTGCCAGCAGCTCCCGGACCGGACAGTACTACAATGAGCAGTTCTTC.

The V call is TRBV3-1 (or the pseudogene TRBV3-2), the J call TRBJ1-5; D is ambiguous. Germline values: CDR1 LGHDT, CDR2 YNNKEL (reference sequence). This CDR3 spans 17 amino acids. The germline V and J ends were trimmed by 3 bases and 7 bases, with 22 bases remaining between them. The CDR3 is CASSHAIVRGRAQPQHF. The CDR3 DNA is TGTGCCAGCAGCCACGCCATAGTAAGAGGGAGGGCCCAGCCCCAGCATTTT.

This clone was seen just once. The chain employs TRBV5-4 and TRBJ2-7, with 12 bases lining up with TRBD2. The CDR3 is made up of 15 amino acids. V dropped 5 bases and J dropped 1; count of bases not matched to a gene: 4. The germline V gene has CDR1 SGHNT and CDR2 YYREEE (reference sequence). The CDR3 DNA is TGTGCCAGCAGTTACGGACTAGCGGGATCCTACGAGCAGTACTTC. This translates into CASSYGLAGSYEQYF.

Only a few counts were recorded for this clone. The gene calls are TRBV19 and TRBJ2-5; a possible D gene is TRBD1 (6 bases). Germline V gives CDR1 LNHDA, CDR2 SQIVND (reference sequence). V was clipped by 7 bases and J by 2 bases, with 17 bases between them. This CDR3 region has 15 residues. The CDR3 sequence: CASTSNWGQQETQYF. CDR3 in DNA: TGTGCCAGTACCTCAAATTGGGGGCAGCAAGAGACCCAGTACTTC.